The clone carrying this T cell receptor beta chain has a single count. Germline V lookup: CDR1 SGHTA, CDR2 FQGNSA. With V trimmed by 5 bases and J by 4 bases, 6 bases remained unmatched. This CDR3 is 15 amino acids long. These data belong to a study of blood T cell repertoires in COVID-19. Study information: Samples taken during acute and convalescent COVID-19 were collected in the United States, Italy and Spain.

Assay: immunoSEQ multiplex PCR; the TCRdb copy retains only in-frame clones and omits some. The sample lists a few hundred thousand clones, approximately 90% occurring once. The receptor was isolated from a woman between 45 and 60 years old with COVID-19, enrolled during active disease. This chain joins TRBV7-2 and TRBJ2-7; TRBD2 matches 12 bases. Sequences were obtained from peripheral blood. Here the CDR3 reads CASSPETSGSYEQYF. DNA of the CDR3: TGTGCCAGCAGCCCCGAGACTAGCGGGAGTTACGAGCAGTACTTC.